This TCR beta chain was captured by sequencing in a study of T cell repertoires in cytomegalovirus infection. Study-level information: In the study, CMV epitopes included recently identified HLA-C-restricted and well-studied HLA-B-restricted ones. Study-wide findings and caveats: Dominant in the ex vivo response were TCR beta clonotypes restricted by HLA-C and specific for CMV.

The sample holds a few counts of this clonotype. Its antigen remains unidentified. V trimming: 2 bases; J trimming: 5 bases; junction bases outside the gene matches: 7. Germline CDR1 reads LNHNV; CDR2 reads YYDKDF (reference sequence). The CDR3 has 15 residues. Each CDR3 protein gets one entry after TCRdb re-called the reads with MiXCR. Among 300,000 or so distinct CDR3 sequences listed, around a quarter were seen once. The material was cultured PBMCs, obtained from culture after CMV antigen stimulation. The receptor was isolated from a human donor in good health (CMV status not recorded). Some clones in this sample may be carry-over from other donors' samples. The gene calls are TRBV15 and TRBJ2-7; 9 nucleotides align to TRBD1. In nucleotides, the CDR3 is TGTGCCACCAGCAGATCCCGGGACAGGGTTGACGAGCAGTACTTC. Its translation is CATSRSRDRVDEQYF.